This T cell receptor (beta chain) was found in a study of OX40 agonist ivuxolimab in advanced cancers. General notes on the study: The costimulatory receptor OX40 (CD134) was targeted by ivuxolimab, a fully human IgG2 agonistic monoclonal antibody. Prior anti-PD-1, anti-PD-L1 or anti-CTLA-4 therapy was permitted, and 35% to 40% of dose-escalation patients had received checkpoint inhibitors. Partial responses occurred in three dose-escalation patients, of whom one had hepatocellular carcinoma and two had cutaneous melanoma. A male proportion of 70% to 90% and a mean age of approximately 58 years, ranging from about 20 to 80, were recorded for the dose-escalation cohort. Intravenous ivuxolimab was administered to patients every 2 weeks at six dose levels: 0.01, 0.1, 0.3, 1.5, 3 and 10 mg/kg. Of the 50 to 55 patients in dose escalation, about 20 had hepatocellular carcinoma, about 15 had melanoma, 9 had renal cell carcinoma and 9 had head and neck cancer. The paper describes the monotherapy dose-escalation part (N = 52 patients) of the phase I trial of ivuxolimab. Peripheral TCRbeta sequencing aimed to test whether ivuxolimab altered TCR sequence diversity and caused clonal T-cell expansion.

Patients with autoimmune disease history or receiving systemic immunosuppression were excluded from the trial. Peripheral blood for TCR sequencing was drawn from every dose cohort at baseline, at cycle 4 day 1 and at cycle 7 day 1. The samples were taken from a phase I, first-in-human, multicenter, open-label dose-escalation trial of ivuxolimab. Adults with locally advanced or metastatic melanoma, renal cell carcinoma, hepatocellular carcinoma or head and neck squamous cell carcinoma were enrolled in the trial. CD4+ and CD8+ T cells were sorted separately from peripheral blood before TCR sequencing. V is cut back by 3 bases and J by 4 bases, with 3 bases in the junction unmatched. The germline V gene (reference sequence) sets CDR1 to SEHNR and CDR2 to FQNEAQ. Its CDR3 holds 15 amino acids, cysteine through phenylalanine. Just the 45-base CDR3 DNA is kept, in frame starting at base 1. To sequence the TCRbeta CDR3 region, genomic DNA was isolated from the sorted cells. The immunoSEQ Assay was used for sequencing of TCRbeta CDR3 regions. TCRdb mirrors the immuneACCESS table, restricted to in-frame sequences. Some clones are absent from its copies; in checked studies, under half trace to an unresolved V gene, and the reason for the others is unknown. The sample table contains 60,000 to 100,000 clones; only one count was recorded for approximately 90% of them. Together, the top ten hold approximately 11% of the sample.

The study at large found these results: At doses of 0.1 to 3.0 mg/kg, clonal expansion of both CD4+ and CD8+ blood T cells was observed from baseline to week 6. Low levels of normalized T-cell clonal expansion were also seen in some nonresponding patients. The antigen specificity of the clonally expanded peripheral T cells was not determined. After ivuxolimab, expanded clones were on average more numerous among CD8+ T cells than among CD4+ T cells. In the 0.1-3.0 mg/kg groups, partial responders were among the patients with the lowest normalized peripheral clonal expansion, particularly in CD8+ T cells.

Concerning this clone itself: The specificity of this receptor is unknown. No much larger clone is present one base from it, and per-base qualities are unavailable.

The starting material was CD4+ or CD8+ T cells sorted from blood, obtained in a trial of the OX40 agonist ivuxolimab. The clonotype was recovered from an adult with an advanced solid tumor such as melanoma, head and neck, liver or kidney cancer. Recombination connected TRBV7-9 to TRBJ2-3; 11 bases in between match TRBD2. The CDR3 loop reads CASSFSGGGPDTQYF. In nucleotides, the sequence is TGTGCCAGCAGCTTTAGCGGGGGGGGCCCAGATACGCAGTATTTT.